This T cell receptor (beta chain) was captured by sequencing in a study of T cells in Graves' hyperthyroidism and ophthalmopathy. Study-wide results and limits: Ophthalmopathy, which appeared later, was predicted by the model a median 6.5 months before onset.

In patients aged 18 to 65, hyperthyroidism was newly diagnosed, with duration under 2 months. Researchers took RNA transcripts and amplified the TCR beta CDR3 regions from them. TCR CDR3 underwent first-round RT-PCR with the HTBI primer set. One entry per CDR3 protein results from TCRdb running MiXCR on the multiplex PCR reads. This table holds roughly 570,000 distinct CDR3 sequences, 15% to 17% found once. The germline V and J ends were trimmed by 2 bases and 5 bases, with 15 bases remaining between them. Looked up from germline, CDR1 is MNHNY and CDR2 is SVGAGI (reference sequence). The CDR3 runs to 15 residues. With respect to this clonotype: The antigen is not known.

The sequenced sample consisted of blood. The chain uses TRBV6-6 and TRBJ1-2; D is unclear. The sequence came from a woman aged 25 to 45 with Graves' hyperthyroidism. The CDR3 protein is CASSYLLVFYYGYTF. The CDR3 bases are TGTGCCAGCAGTTACCTACTAGTTTTTTATTATGGCTACACCTTC.